These 9 T cell receptor beta chains were sequenced from one sample in a study of blood T cell repertoires in COVID-19. The assay was immunoSEQ multiplex PCR, and TCRdb's table has in-frame clones only and misses some. The table has around 300,000 clones, roughly 86% seen once. The sequencing input was peripheral blood. The receptors originated from a woman aged 25 to 45 who had recovered from COVID-19.

CDR3 sequence (DNA): TGTGCCAGCAGCTCCGGACTGTACAATGAGCAGTTCTTC. This codes for CASSSGLYNEQFF. The chain joins TRBV7-9 to TRBJ2-1, with D maybe TRBD2 (5 bases). The V and J ends lost 4 bases and 4 bases respectively, with 8 bases between them. The CDR3 extends over 13 amino acids. The germline V gene encodes CDR1 SEHNR and CDR2 FQNEAQ (reference sequence).

The chain links TRBV24-1 to TRBJ2-2; a weak D match, TRBD1 (6 bases). The V and J ends lost 4 bases and 7 bases respectively, with 12 bases between them. Germline V gives CDR1 KGHDR, CDR2 SFDVKD. The CDR3 has 14 amino acids. DNA for the CDR3: TGTGCCACCAGTGACCACAGGGCGGGCGGGGAGCTGTTTTTT. Protein sequence: CATSDHRAGGELFF.

This chain uses TRBV3-1 (or the pseudogene TRBV3-2) with TRBJ2-2; weak D call: TRBD1 (7 bases). CDR3 length equals 16 residues. Trimming shortened V by 5 bases and J by 0 bases, and 13 bases separated the two germline ends. The V gene's germline CDR1 is LGHDT and CDR2 YNNKEL (reference sequence). CDR3 region: CASSAQGGPNTGELFF. CDR3 nucleotide sequence: TGTGCCAGCAGCGCCCAGGGGGGCCCGAACACCGGGGAGCTGTTTTTT.

The table lists this clone with a count of one. The V gene is TRBV11-3, the J gene TRBJ1-1; D is unresolved. The CDR3 extends over 13 amino acids. Germline CDR1 and CDR2: SGHNT and YENEEA. Trimming removed 3 bases from V and 4 bases from J, with 9 bases in between. The CDR3: CASSFDGGTEAFF. The CDR3 region has the DNA TGTGCCAGCAGCTTCGACGGCGGCACTGAAGCTTTCTTT.

The chain couples TRBV30 to TRBJ2-7; 9 nucleotides line up with TRBD1. The V gene's germline CDR1 is GTSNPN and CDR2 SVGIG (reference sequence). The J segment lost 6 bases and the V segment lost 7 bases, leaving 4 bases of the junction unmatched. The CDR3 spans 11 residues. CDR3 DNA: TGTGCCTACGGGACAGGGATCGAGCAGTACTTC. The encoded protein is CAYGTGIEQYF.

This clone was seen a handful of times. The J gene is TRBJ2-3, the V gene TRBV7-2; TRBD2 agrees at 12 bases. CDR3 length equals 16 residues. The germline V gene encodes CDR1 SGHTA and CDR2 FQGNSA. Trimming removed 6 bases from V and 2 bases from J; junction bases left unmatched: 6. The CDR3, as DNA: TGTGCCAGCAGTCTTGGGACTAGCGGGCTCACAGATACGCAGTATTTT. This sequence encodes CASSLGTSGLTDTQYF.

The CDR3 DNA reads TGCGCCAGCAGCTTCGAGGGAGACACTGAAGCTTTCTTT. This codes for CASSFEGDTEAFF. The rearrangement joins TRBV5-1 to TRBJ1-1, with D unclear. V shed 2 bases and J shed 3 bases, with 8 bases lying between them. Germline values: CDR1 SGHRS, CDR2 YFSETQ. CDR3 length: 13 amino acids.

The V and J genes are TRBV30 and TRBJ2-6; 9 bases are a match to TRBD2. The J segment lost 1 base and the V segment lost 3 bases, leaving 4 bases of the junction unmatched. Germline CDR1 and CDR2: GTSNPN and SVGIG (reference sequence). There are 16 residues in the CDR3. The CDR3 region is CAWRRGGRSGANVLTF. DNA of the CDR3: TGTGCCTGGAGGCGGGGGGGAAGATCTGGGGCCAACGTCCTGACTTTC. Using reference TRBV30 and TRBJ2-6 for the parts outside the CDR3, the full variable domain is SQTIHQWPATLVQPVGSPLSLECTVEGTSNPNLYWYRQAAGRGLQLLFYSVGIGQISSEVPQNLSASRPQDRQFILSSKKLLLSDSGFYLCAWRRGGRSGANVLTFGAGSRLTVL.

The V call is TRBV12-5, the J call TRBJ2-3, with 7 bases matching TRBD2. The CDR3 consists of 16 residues. Unmatched junction bases numbered 12, after V lost 7 bases and J lost 2 bases. The germline V gene encodes CDR1 LGHNT and CDR2 FRNRAP. The CDR3 is CASVRRRGLTTDTQYF. CDR3 coding DNA: TGTGCTAGTGTTAGGCGGCGGGGGTTAACCACAGATACGCAGTATTTT.